Listed here are 32 T cell receptor beta chains from one sample, sequenced in a study of shared clonotypes between healthy human individuals. Repertoires were generated with immunoSEQ multiplex PCR, while TCRdb's copy carries only in-frame clones and drops some. This sample has about 1.1 million clones, with about 80% found just once. Material for sequencing was memory CD4+ T cells from PBMCs. The subset is: CD45RA-negative fraction. These receptors were taken from a man aged 18 to 35 in good health. Some clones in this sample may be carry-over from other donors' samples.

Only a few counts were recorded for this clone. V gene TRBV7-8 combines with J gene TRBJ1-1; 9 nucleotides agree with TRBD1. The V and J ends lost 5 bases and 4 bases, in that order; junction bases with no gene match: 8. The CDR3 covers 15 residues. The germline V gene has CDR1 SGHVS and CDR2 FQNEAQ. The CDR3: CASSPPGQGGTEAFF. The CDR3 nucleotides are TGTGCCAGCAGCCCACCGGGACAGGGTGGCACTGAAGCTTTCTTT.

This clone was counted a few times. The chain employs TRBV2 and TRBJ2-7; no firm D call. The germline V gene encodes CDR1 SNHLY and CDR2 FYNNEI. The CDR3 is 13 residues long. V lost 8 bases and J 4 bases, leaving 15 bases between the germline ends. In DNA form, the CDR3 reads TGTGCCAGCGGAACTGAGCGTGCGTACGAGCAGTACTTC. Translating it yields CASGTERAYEQYF. Full variable domain (remainder filled in from reference TRBV2 and TRBJ2-7): EPEVTQTPSHQVTQMGQEVILRCVPISNHLYFYWYRQILGQKVEFLVSFYNNEISEKSEIFDDQFSVERPDGSNFTLKIRSTKLEDSAMYFCASGTERAYEQYFGPGTRLTVT.

The chain carries TRBV5-1 and TRBJ1-1; 7 nucleotides match TRBD1. Per germline, CDR1 SGHRS and CDR2 YFSETQ. The CDR3 loop spans 15 amino acids. Trimming took 4 bases from V and 1 from J; bases not matched to a gene: 7. In nucleotides, the CDR3 is TGCGCCAGCAGCCCTAATCAGGGGGAGAACACTGAAGCTTTCTTT. Amino acids: CASSPNQGENTEAFF.

CDR3 protein: CASSTRTSGNTIYF. As DNA, the CDR3 is TGTGCCAGCAGCACCCGAACCTCTGGAAACACCATATATTTT. The chain links TRBV28 to TRBJ1-3; no definite D call. Germline CDR1 is MDHEN and CDR2 is SYDVKM. This CDR3 has 14 residues. Trimming cost V 6 bases and J 0 bases, with 9 bases left between them.

The rearrangement uses TRBV5-1 and TRBJ2-1; TRBD2 aligns across 12 bases. Trimming took 2 bases from V and 0 from J; bases not matched to a gene: 6. Germline values: CDR1 SGHRS, CDR2 YFSETQ. There are 18 residues in the CDR3. CDR3 in DNA: TGCGCCAGCAGCTTACTAGCGGGGGGCCCCTTCTCCTACAATGAGCAGTTCTTC. This codes for CASSLLAGGPFSYNEQFF.

The J gene is TRBJ2-1, the V gene TRBV2, with 14 nucleotides matching TRBD2. The CDR3 is 15 amino acids. Germline CDR1 and CDR2: SNHLY and FYNNEI. The V and J ends lost 6 bases and 10 bases, in that order; junction bases with no gene match: 8. The CDR3 region is CASRPGLAGVFEQFF. CDR3 coding DNA: TGTGCCAGCAGACCGGGACTAGCGGGAGTTTTCGAGCAGTTCTTC. The variable domain in full, completed from reference TRBV2 and TRBJ2-1, reads EPEVTQTPSHQVTQMGQEVILRCVPISNHLYFYWYRQILGQKVEFLVSFYNNEISEKSEIFDDQFSVERPDGSNFTLKIRSTKLEDSAMYFCASRPGLAGVFEQFFGPGTRLTVL.

This clone occurred a few times. CDR3 nucleotide sequence: TGCAGCGTTGAAAACAGTGACACCGGGGAGCTGTTTTTT. It specifies CSVENSDTGELFF. The J gene is TRBJ2-2, the V gene TRBV29-1; D gene ambiguous. The CDR3 contains 13 residues. Per germline, CDR1 SQVTM and CDR2 ANQGSEA. The V and J ends lost 2 bases and 3 bases respectively, with 7 bases between them.

A few counts support this clone. The chain carries TRBV19 and TRBJ2-1; weak D call: TRBD2 (6 bases). This CDR3 is built from 12 residues. The germline V and J ends were trimmed by 6 bases and 5 bases, with 8 bases remaining between them. Looked up from germline, CDR1 is LNHDA and CDR2 is SQIVND (reference sequence). Written as DNA, the CDR3 is TGTGCCAGTAGGGGACTCCACAATGAGCAGTTCTTC. The encoded protein is CASRGLHNEQFF.

This clone occurred a few times. V gene TRBV9 combines with J gene TRBJ2-1; 7 bases are shared with TRBD1. The CDR3 has 15 residues. V trimming: 4 bases; J trimming: 2 bases; junction bases outside the gene matches: 6. CDR1 and CDR2 from the germline V gene are SGDLS and YYNGEE. The CDR3: CASSPRQGTYNEQFF. For the CDR3, the DNA is TGTGCCAGCAGCCCTCGACAGGGTACCTACAATGAGCAGTTCTTC. Variable domain in full (rest from reference TRBV9 and TRBJ2-1): DSGVTQTPKHLITATGQRVTLRCSPRSGDLSVYWYQQSLDQGLQFLIQYYNGEERAKGNILERFSAQQFPDLHSELNLSSLELGDSALYFCASSPRQGTYNEQFFGPGTRLTVL.

The chain couples TRBV20-1 to TRBJ2-7, with D possibly matching TRBD2 (5 bases). This CDR3 spans 11 amino acids. Trimming took 3 bases from V and 3 from J, leaving 6 bases between them. Germline CDR1 reads DFQATT; CDR2 reads SNEGSKA (reference sequence). CDR3 bases: TGCAGTGCTAGCGGGATCTACGAGCAGTACTTC. This sequence encodes CSASGIYEQYF.

The chain employs TRBV11-2 and TRBJ1-2, with D hard to call. Germline loops: CDR1 SGHAT, CDR2 FQNNGV. The CDR3 extends over 12 amino acids. Trimming took off 4 bases at V and 4 bases at J, with 7 bases between the two ends. CDR3 DNA sequence: TGTGCCAGCAGCTACAGCCTCTATGGCTACACCTTC. This sequence encodes CASSYSLYGYTF.

The chain links TRBV4-1 to TRBJ1-4; no firm D call. Deletions cut 4 bases from V and 3 bases from J, with 9 bases between. Germline-derived CDR1 and CDR2 are MGHRA and YSYEKL. CDR3 length: 14 residues. CDR3 residues: CASSLGRANEKLFF. CDR3 DNA sequence: TGCGCCAGCAGCCTCGGGCGGGCTAATGAAAAACTGTTTTTT.

CDR3 in DNA: TGTGCCTGGAGTGTAGGGGGCCGCGGAAGGCAGTTCTTC. It translates to CAWSVGGRGRQFF. The gene calls are TRBV30 and TRBJ2-1; 7 nucleotides align to TRBD1. Germline trimming cut 0 bases from V and 12 bases from J; bases unmatched to any gene: 8. The CDR3 spans 13 residues. The V gene's germline CDR1 is GTSNPN and CDR2 SVGIG (reference sequence).

The chain employs TRBV9 and TRBJ2-2; D remains unclear. The V end was cut by 2 bases, the J end by 4 bases, with 24 bases between. Germline V CDR1 and CDR2: SGDLS, YYNGEE. The CDR3 is 19 amino acids. CDR3 sequence reads: CASSVAAYRAQKTTGELFF. Here the CDR3 DNA reads TGTGCCAGCAGCGTCGCCGCCTACCGGGCCCAGAAAACCACCGGGGAGCTGTTTTTT.

Here the CDR3 reads CASSLADSRGYTF. CDR3 coding DNA: TGTGCCAGCAGCTTGGCAGACTCCAGGGGCTACACCTTC. The chain employs TRBV5-5 and TRBJ1-2; no definite D call. Looked up from germline, CDR1 is SGHKS and CDR2 is YYEKEE (reference sequence). The length of the CDR3 is 13 residues. V lost 0 bases and J lost 8, with 11 bases in between. The variable domain in full, completed from reference TRBV5-5 and TRBJ1-2, reads DAGVTQSPTHLIKTRGQQVTLRCSPISGHKSVSWYQQVLGQGPQFIFQYYEKEERGRGNFPDRFSARQFPNYSSELNVNALLLGDSALYLCASSLADSRGYTFGSGTRLTVV.

This chain joins TRBV30 and TRBJ1-5, with no clear D. Germline CDR1 reads GTSNPN; CDR2 reads SVGIG (reference sequence). Between the trimmed V and J ends, which lost 1 base and 2 bases, there was a span of 9 bases. The CDR3 has 14 residues. For the CDR3, the DNA is TGTGCCTGGAGTGCGGGGTCGGGCAATCAGCCCCAGCATTTT. It yields the protein CAWSAGSGNQPQHF. Full variable domain (missing parts from reference TRBV30 and TRBJ1-5): SQTIHQWPATLVQPVGSPLSLECTVEGTSNPNLYWYRQAAGRGLQLLFYSVGIGQISSEVPQNLSASRPQDRQFILSSKKLLLSDSGFYLCAWSAGSGNQPQHFGDGTRLSIL.

Here the CDR3 DNA reads TGTGCCAGCAGTCTTAGCGGGAGGGTCGGGGACGAGCAGTACTTC. Its protein product is CASSLSGRVGDEQYF. The chain has TRBV27 and TRBJ2-7; 11 nucleotides align to TRBD2. This CDR3 region has 15 residues. The J segment lost 5 bases and the V segment lost 5 bases, leaving 8 bases of the junction unmatched. The germline gives CDR1 MNHEY, CDR2 SMNVEV (reference sequence).

V usage is TRBV7-9 and J usage is TRBJ2-2; D gene uncertain. The V gene's germline CDR1 is SEHNR and CDR2 FQNEAQ (reference sequence). CDR3 length: 11 residues. The V gene lost 1 base and the J gene lost 7 bases, with 1 base spanning the gap. CDR3 residues: CASSLVGELFF. The CDR3 region has the DNA TGTGCCAGCAGCTTAGTCGGGGAGCTGTTTTTT.

V is TRBV18 and J is TRBJ2-7, with D unresolved. This CDR3 region has 14 residues. Germline V lookup: CDR1 KGHSH, CDR2 LQKENI. Trimming pared 2 bases from V and 0 bases from J, leaving 8 bases between. CDR3 DNA sequence: TGTGCCAGCTCACCATCGACGAGCTCCTACGAGCAGTACTTC. This gives the protein CASSPSTSSYEQYF.

The CDR3 DNA reads TGTGCCAGCAGCCTGGGGGTCGGGAAGCCCTACGAGCAGTACTTC. It yields the protein CASSLGVGKPYEQYF. The gene calls are TRBV9 and TRBJ2-7; either TRBD1 or TRBD2 may fit D (5 bases each). This CDR3 comprises 15 residues. Per the germline V gene, CDR1 is SGDLS and CDR2 is YYNGEE. The germline V and J ends were trimmed by 4 bases and 2 bases, with 16 bases remaining between them.

The genes are TRBV6-1 and TRBJ2-7; no reliable D call. The CDR3 consists of 15 residues. Trimming cost V 6 bases and J 0 bases, with 15 bases left between them. From germline, CDR1 is MNHNS and CDR2 SASEGT. The CDR3 DNA follows: TGTGCCAGCAGGGCCTGGGGTCGAGGCTCCTACGAGCAGTACTTC. Amino acid sequence: CASRAWGRGSYEQYF.

V usage is TRBV13 and J usage is TRBJ2-3; possible D gene TRBD2, 5 bases. The CDR3 is 16 amino acids. V lost 2 bases and J lost 0, with 12 bases in between. Germline CDR1 PRHDT, CDR2 FYEKMQ (reference sequence). DNA for the CDR3: TGTGCCAGCAGCTTAATTTCGCGGGTTAGCACAGATACGCAGTATTTT. This codes for CASSLISRVSTDTQYF.

The chain joins TRBV20-1 to TRBJ1-4; D unresolved. V lost 7 bases to trimming and J lost 2 bases, with 5 bases between them. CDR1 and CDR2 (germline): DFQATT, SNEGSKA (reference sequence). The CDR3 covers 11 residues. CDR3 nucleotides: TGCAGTGGGGCCACTAATGAAAAACTGTTTTTT. Translating gives CSGATNEKLFF.

The chain joins TRBV6-1 to TRBJ1-3; D might be TRBD1 (5 bases). The CDR3 is 16 amino acids. Trimming shortened V by 2 bases and J by 0 bases, and 11 bases separated the two germline ends. Germline V gene sequence: CDR1 MNHNS, CDR2 SASEGT. This CDR3 is CASSESRGRSGNTIYF. DNA of the CDR3: TGTGCCAGCAGTGAATCGCGGGGACGCTCTGGAAACACCATATATTTT.

The CDR3 sequence is CASSYERASYNEQFF. CDR3 nucleotide sequence: TGTGCCAGCAGCTACGAGCGGGCCTCCTACAATGAGCAGTTCTTC. The chain employs TRBV7-3 and TRBJ2-1; TRBD2 is a possible D gene (6 bases). The V and J ends lost 4 bases and 0 bases respectively, with 10 bases between them. CDR1 SGHTA and CDR2 FQGTGA come from the germline V gene. This CDR3 region has 15 residues.

The V call is TRBV5-1, the J call TRBJ1-2, with 8 bases lining up with TRBD1. With V trimmed by 4 bases and J by 4 bases, 9 bases remained unmatched. Germline-derived CDR1 and CDR2 are SGHRS and YFSETQ. The CDR3 consists of 15 residues. The CDR3 here is CASSPTGGFSYGYTF. As DNA, the CDR3 is TGCGCCAGCAGCCCAACAGGGGGGTTTAGCTATGGCTACACCTTC.

This clone was found once. The chain employs TRBV4-3 and TRBJ1-1; D is unclear. The ends were cut back, 1 base at V and 2 bases at J, with 11 bases in the middle. The CDR3 sequence is 15 residues long. The germline gives CDR1 LGHNA, CDR2 YSLEER. The CDR3 DNA follows: TGCGCCAGCAGCCAAGGGAGGGTTTTTAACACTGAAGCTTTCTTT. Translating it yields CASSQGRVFNTEAFF.

The count of this clone is one. The chain recombines TRBV2 with TRBJ1-1, with a possible D match to TRBD1 (5 bases). V shed 6 bases and J shed 4 bases, with 21 bases lying between them. Germline V gene lookup returns CDR1 SNHLY and CDR2 FYNNEI. The CDR3 length is 16 residues. The chain's CDR3 is CASRGLWGNGGTEAFF. In DNA, the CDR3 is TGTGCCAGCAGGGGGCTGTGGGGTAACGGGGGCACTGAAGCTTTCTTT.

This clone has just a few counts. J is TRBJ2-7 and V is TRBV10-2; 8 bases fit TRBD2. The length of the CDR3 is 15 residues. The germline V gene has CDR1 WSHSY and CDR2 SAAADI. Losses at the gene ends were 5 bases for V and 1 base for J; bases not matched to a gene: 7. CDR3 DNA: TGCGCCAGCAGTTTTCTGGCGGGAGGATCCTACGAGCAGTACTTC. Amino acids: CASSFLAGGSYEQYF.

The chain combines TRBV9 with TRBJ1-3; possible D gene TRBD1, 6 bases. Trimming cost V 0 bases and J 4 bases, with 11 bases left between them. The germline V gene has CDR1 SGDLS and CDR2 YYNGEE. This CDR3 contains 15 residues. CDR3 sequence: CASSVAQGPGNTIYF. The CDR3 DNA reads TGTGCCAGCAGCGTAGCACAGGGTCCAGGAAACACCATATATTTT.

The rearrangement uses TRBV6-1 and TRBJ2-3; no definite D call. V dropped 8 bases and J dropped 8 bases, with 14 bases sitting between them. This CDR3 has 12 amino acids. CDR1 is MNHNS and CDR2 is SASEGT in the germline V gene. Here the CDR3 reads CASLSPTATQYF. As DNA, the CDR3 is TGTGCCAGCCTGAGTCCTACCGCTACGCAGTATTTT.

About this clone: Other nucleotide sequences in the sample specify the same CDR3. The chain combines TRBV5-1 with TRBJ2-5, with unresolved D. CDR3 size: 13 residues. Trimming cost V 4 bases and J 4 bases, with 11 bases left between them. CDR1 is SGHRS and CDR2 is YFSETQ in the germline V gene. The CDR3 protein is CASSLAGPETQYF. CDR3 nucleotide sequence: TGCGCCAGCAGCCTTGCAGGCCCAGAGACCCAGTACTTC.